These 4 T cell receptor beta chains originate from one sample sequenced in a study of blood T cell repertoires in COVID-19. Profiling relied on immunoSEQ multiplex PCR, and the TCRdb table lists in-frame clones only, not all of them. This sample yields some 380,000 clones, of which more than 65% are seen a single time; about 1% belongs to the top ten. Sequenced material: peripheral blood. These receptors came from a human donor with acute or convalescent COVID-19. The donor label of this sample is uncertain.

This clone was recorded only once. The chain links TRBV3-1 (or the pseudogene TRBV3-2) to TRBJ1-2; TRBD1 agrees at 10 bases. CDR1 is LGHDT and CDR2 is YNNKEL in the germline V gene (reference sequence). The CDR3 has 15 amino acids. The V segment lost 3 bases and the J segment 6 bases; nucleotides outside the gene matches: 7. The CDR3 loop is CASSHRQGAEDGYTF. Written as DNA, the CDR3 is TGTGCCAGCAGCCATAGACAGGGGGCGGAGGATGGCTACACCTTC.

A single count supports this clone. This chain connects TRBV4-2 to TRBJ1-4, with a possible D match to TRBD1 (5 bases). Germline CDR1 reads LGHNA; CDR2 reads YNFKEQ. The CDR3 is 13 residues long. V shed 4 bases and J shed 4 bases, with 7 bases lying between them. For the CDR3, the DNA is TGTGCCAGCAGCCGGGGGGATAATGAAAAACTGTTTTTT. Its protein product is CASSRGDNEKLFF.

In DNA, the CDR3 is TGTGCCAGCAGCAGAGGGTGGGGAAACACCATATATTTT. It translates to CASSRGWGNTIYF. The chain joins TRBV5-6 to TRBJ1-3; no definite D call. Germline values: CDR1 SGHDT, CDR2 YYEEEE. V was shortened by 4 bases and J by 4 bases, with 9 bases between the two germline ends. The CDR3 has 13 residues.

The gene calls are TRBV29-1 and TRBJ1-4; D not resolved. Deletions cut 1 base from V and 3 bases from J, with 12 bases between. The CDR3 contains 15 residues. Germline assignment: CDR1 SQVTM and CDR2 ANQGSEA. CDR3: CSVEGARSSNEKLFF. As DNA, the CDR3 is TGCAGCGTTGAAGGCGCGAGGAGTTCTAATGAAAAACTGTTTTTT.